Sequencing of this TCR beta chain was carried out in a study of cytomegalovirus exposure and HLA in healthy donors. General study results and limits: There were 150 to 200 TCR beta chains listed as cytomegalovirus-associated. Generally TCR sequences proved uncommon, though certain public TCRs appeared in numerous donors. In vitro checks showed that three CMV-associated chains really do target CMV antigens.

Separation from the approximately 710-subject first cohort characterized the roughly 130-subject validation cohort, to which the donors belonged. In regard to this clone: Its antigen is currently unknown.

Produced via immunoSEQ multiplex PCR; TCRdb's table is partial and in-frame only. The sample records 200,000 or so clones, more than 75% being singletons. Germline V gene data show CDR1 as SGHVS and CDR2 as FQNEAQ. The CDR3 runs to 16 residues. After removal of 5 bases from V and 2 bases from J, the junction contained 6 bases not matched to a gene. The sequence was obtained from a man younger than 35 in good health and CMV-seropositive. The genes are TRBV7-8 and TRBJ1-5, with 10 bases identical to TRBD1. The sequencing input was PBMCs. CDR3 coding DNA: TGTGCCAGCAGCGTGACAGGGGGCGGCGGCAATCAGCCCCAGCATTTT. Its translation: CASSVTGGGGNQPQHF. The whole variable domain, filled in from reference TRBV7-8 and TRBJ1-5, reads GAGVSQSPRYKVAKRGQDVALRCDPISGHVSLFWYQQALGQGPEFLTYFQNEAQLDKSGLPSDRFFAERPEGSVSTLKIQRTQQEDSAVYLCASSVTGGGGNQPQHFGDGTRLSIL.